The present TCR beta chain was sequenced within a study of shared clonotypes between healthy human individuals (dated by TCRdb to the early 2020s). At the level of the whole study: The cohort included three men and two women between 18 and 49 years of age. Each donor's leukapheresis produced roughly between roughly 0.9 and 9 billion PBMCs. Blood TCR repertoires of five healthy adults were deeply sequenced to estimate repertoire size and the extent of clonotype sharing between individuals. For each donor, CD4 naive and CD4 memory were each given three plates, CD8 naive was given two plates, and CD8 memory was given one plate. Libraries were prepared and TCR repertoires were sequenced by different laboratories using diverse techniques, in order to increase sequencing depth and limit assay-specific biases.

V is reduced by 2 bases and J by 1 base, leaving a spacing of 8 bases between them. The cysteine opens and the phenylalanine closes a CDR3 of 14 amino acids. Solely the CDR3 DNA is kept, with 42 bases framed from the first base. In the germline V gene (reference sequence), CDR1 corresponds to SEHNR and CDR2 to FQNEAQ. TCR CDR3 regions were amplified from genomic DNA by multiplex PCR using the deep immunoSEQ assay. Extracted genomic DNA from each cell subset was spread evenly across all wells of several immunoSEQ 96-well plates, with each plate serving as a replicate. For sorted subsets, each replicate PCR was loaded with around 200 ng genomic DNA, equivalent to 30,000 or so T cell genomes. Purified libraries were measured with a Qubit 3.0 fluorometer, size-checked on a Bioanalyzer 2100, and measured again with the KAPA Library Quantification kit. Every immunoSEQ 96-well plate was sequenced on a separate single-read 150-cycle Illumina NextSeq 550 flow cell. Processing in the source paper ran as follows. Because the immunoSEQ output included only junctional sequences and no quality scores, the filtering could not be the same as the filtering used for full-length reads. To assign V/J genes and CDR3, sequences were annotated against IMGT germline references using PyIR, a Python wrapper for IgBLAST v1.9. Reads with weak V/J assignments (E-value above 1e-6), missing CDR3, stop codons, out-of-frame junctions, or ambiguous translated residues were removed. V3J clonotypes were defined by identical inferred V gene, J gene, and CDR3 amino acid sequence. Percentage overlap between repertoires was calculated by dividing the number of shared unique clonotypes by the size of the smaller repertoire. RTK rarefaction, the Chao1 estimator, and Recon v2.1 estimates of unobserved clonotypes were used to assess repertoire richness. For all TCRbeta clonotypes obtained by the gDNA method from a few donors, generation probabilities were computed with OLGA. Entries here come from immuneACCESS through TCRdb and include only in-frame sequences with V and J called. Some clones fail to appear in such tables; in the studies checked, an unresolved V gene covers under half of the shortfall, and the cause of the remainder is unknown. That table gives V, J and clone size, and the DNA gave D and trimming. This sample gives roughly 1.5 million clones in total; around 98% of them show up just once. The ten top clones hold 0.4% to 0.45% of the sample.

The donors were healthy, HIV-negative adults with no recently reported acute infections or vaccinations. Every donor was a Caucasian adult living in Nashville, Tennessee, USA. Magnetic negative selection was used to enrich CD4+ T cells, after which naive cells were positively selected on CD45RA and the negative fraction became the memory subset. Blood was obtained by leukapheresis, after which PBMCs were separated by Ficoll-Histopaque density gradient centrifugation and cryopreserved in liquid nitrogen vapor phase. Analytical flow cytometry was used to check the purity and quantity of each magnetically sorted T cell population. Each sorted fraction had its genomic DNA isolated and then quantified by UV absorbance on a Nanodrop 2000c. Points on this clone: Its antigen is currently not known. It has no much larger one-base neighbor in the sample; base qualities were not kept.

Broader findings and caveats from the paper: Rarefaction of sorted-subset datasets indicated incomplete sequencing despite the large sequencing depth. Compared with non-shared clonotypes, the clonotypes found in all four sorted-subset donors had higher generation probabilities. Only blood was sampled, and tissue TCR repertoires likely differ from those in blood. Pairwise subsampling indicated that sequencing depth was expected to affect the degree of clonotype sharing among donors. The small number of donors limited the genetic and exposure-history diversity represented. Naive subsets generally had larger estimated clonotype richness than memory subsets. Sharing across a few donors was observed for approximately 4.6% of naive CD4, over 3% of naive CD8, over 2% of memory CD4, and 0.4% of memory CD8 clonotypes.

The source is a man aged 30 to 39 in good health. The chain uses TRBV7-9 and TRBJ1-2; no confident D gene assignment can be made. Sequenced input: naive CD4+ T cells sorted from blood. What the cell subset or site label conveys for this sample: CD45RA+ positively selected. The nucleotide sequence reads as follows: TGTGCCAGCAGCTTACAAGGGATTAACTATGGCTACACCTTC. Its translation is CASSLQGINYGYTF. Here the CDR3 is joined to the reference TRBV7-9 and TRBJ1-2 genes, and the full variable domain is: DTGVSQNPRHKITKRGQNVTFRCDPISEHNRLYWYRQTLGQGPEFLTYFQNEAQLEKSRLLSDRFSAERPKGSFSTLEIQRTEQGDSAMYLCASSLQGINYGYTFGSGTRLTVV.